A single sample is the source of the 6 T cell receptor beta chains below, sequenced in a study of prognosis after radiotherapy for stage I lung cancer. Amplification of the TCR beta CDR3 (from genomic DNA) was done by two-round multiplex PCR. Round-one PCR had primers specific to each TRBV and TRBJ gene. TCRdb itself ran the multiplex PCR reads through MiXCR, one entry per CDR3 protein. The data show fewer than 50,000 distinct CDR3 sequences, approximately 24% seen once. Sequencing was performed on PBMCs, taken before or after stereotactic body radiation therapy (not recorded which). The origin of the receptors is a donor at least 50 years old with non-small cell lung cancer.

This sequence joins TRBV6-1 and TRBJ2-7; weak D call: TRBD1 (6 bases). Germline lookup yields CDR1 MNHNS and CDR2 SASEGT. The CDR3 runs 15 residues. V gave up 7 bases and J gave up 2 bases, with 18 bases separating them. CDR3 coding DNA: TGTGCCAGCAAGATAACCGGGACATTACCCTACGAGCAGTACTTC. It translates to CASKITGTLPYEQYF.

This clonotype has a count of ten or more. The genes are TRBV12-3 or TRBV12-4 and TRBJ2-5; D possibly matches TRBD1 or TRBD2 (5 bases each). Trimming left V 1 base short and J 4 bases short, with 7 bases between. CDR3 length: 13 residues. The CDR3 bases are TGTGCCAGCAGTTTAGGGGACCTAGAGACCCAGTACTTC. As protein: CASSLGDLETQYF.

This clonotype was seen ten or more times. This chain connects TRBV4-1 to TRBJ2-7; D possibly matches TRBD1 or TRBD2 (5 bases each). Germline loops: CDR1 MGHRA, CDR2 YSYEKL. Trimming pared 4 bases from V and 7 bases from J, leaving 17 bases between. The CDR3 runs 14 residues. CDR3 bases: TGCGCCAGCAGCCCAGGGCCCGGGGCTTCAGAGCAGTACTTC. Amino acids: CASSPGPGASEQYF.

Ten or more counts support this clonotype. The chain carries TRBV6-1 and TRBJ2-2; a possible D gene is TRBD1 (8 bases). The CDR3 extends over 14 amino acids. Trimming shortened V by 7 bases and J by 6 bases, and 15 bases separated the two germline ends. Germline assignment: CDR1 MNHNS and CDR2 SASEGT. The CDR3 DNA sequence: TGTGCCAGCACTACAACAGGGGGGGCCGGGGAGCTGTTTTTT. Protein: CASTTTGGAGELFF.

V usage is TRBV28 and J usage is TRBJ2-6; maybe TRBD2 (6 bases). This CDR3 comprises 15 residues. Trimming took 6 bases from V and 0 from J, leaving 9 bases between them. Per germline, CDR1 MDHEN and CDR2 SYDVKM. CDR3 protein: CASRREISGANVLTF. The CDR3 bases are TGTGCCAGCAGACGGGAGATCTCTGGGGCCAACGTCCTGACTTTC.

This clonotype was seen at least ten times. The chain employs TRBV7-9 and TRBJ2-7, with TRBD2 matching over 7 bases. Trimming cost V 4 bases and J 2 bases; bases outside gene matches: 2. Germline values: CDR1 SEHNR, CDR2 FQNEAQ (reference sequence). This CDR3 contains 13 residues. The CDR3 coding sequence is TGTGCCAGCAGCTCTAGCGGAACCTACGAGCAGTACTTC. Its translation is CASSSSGTYEQYF.